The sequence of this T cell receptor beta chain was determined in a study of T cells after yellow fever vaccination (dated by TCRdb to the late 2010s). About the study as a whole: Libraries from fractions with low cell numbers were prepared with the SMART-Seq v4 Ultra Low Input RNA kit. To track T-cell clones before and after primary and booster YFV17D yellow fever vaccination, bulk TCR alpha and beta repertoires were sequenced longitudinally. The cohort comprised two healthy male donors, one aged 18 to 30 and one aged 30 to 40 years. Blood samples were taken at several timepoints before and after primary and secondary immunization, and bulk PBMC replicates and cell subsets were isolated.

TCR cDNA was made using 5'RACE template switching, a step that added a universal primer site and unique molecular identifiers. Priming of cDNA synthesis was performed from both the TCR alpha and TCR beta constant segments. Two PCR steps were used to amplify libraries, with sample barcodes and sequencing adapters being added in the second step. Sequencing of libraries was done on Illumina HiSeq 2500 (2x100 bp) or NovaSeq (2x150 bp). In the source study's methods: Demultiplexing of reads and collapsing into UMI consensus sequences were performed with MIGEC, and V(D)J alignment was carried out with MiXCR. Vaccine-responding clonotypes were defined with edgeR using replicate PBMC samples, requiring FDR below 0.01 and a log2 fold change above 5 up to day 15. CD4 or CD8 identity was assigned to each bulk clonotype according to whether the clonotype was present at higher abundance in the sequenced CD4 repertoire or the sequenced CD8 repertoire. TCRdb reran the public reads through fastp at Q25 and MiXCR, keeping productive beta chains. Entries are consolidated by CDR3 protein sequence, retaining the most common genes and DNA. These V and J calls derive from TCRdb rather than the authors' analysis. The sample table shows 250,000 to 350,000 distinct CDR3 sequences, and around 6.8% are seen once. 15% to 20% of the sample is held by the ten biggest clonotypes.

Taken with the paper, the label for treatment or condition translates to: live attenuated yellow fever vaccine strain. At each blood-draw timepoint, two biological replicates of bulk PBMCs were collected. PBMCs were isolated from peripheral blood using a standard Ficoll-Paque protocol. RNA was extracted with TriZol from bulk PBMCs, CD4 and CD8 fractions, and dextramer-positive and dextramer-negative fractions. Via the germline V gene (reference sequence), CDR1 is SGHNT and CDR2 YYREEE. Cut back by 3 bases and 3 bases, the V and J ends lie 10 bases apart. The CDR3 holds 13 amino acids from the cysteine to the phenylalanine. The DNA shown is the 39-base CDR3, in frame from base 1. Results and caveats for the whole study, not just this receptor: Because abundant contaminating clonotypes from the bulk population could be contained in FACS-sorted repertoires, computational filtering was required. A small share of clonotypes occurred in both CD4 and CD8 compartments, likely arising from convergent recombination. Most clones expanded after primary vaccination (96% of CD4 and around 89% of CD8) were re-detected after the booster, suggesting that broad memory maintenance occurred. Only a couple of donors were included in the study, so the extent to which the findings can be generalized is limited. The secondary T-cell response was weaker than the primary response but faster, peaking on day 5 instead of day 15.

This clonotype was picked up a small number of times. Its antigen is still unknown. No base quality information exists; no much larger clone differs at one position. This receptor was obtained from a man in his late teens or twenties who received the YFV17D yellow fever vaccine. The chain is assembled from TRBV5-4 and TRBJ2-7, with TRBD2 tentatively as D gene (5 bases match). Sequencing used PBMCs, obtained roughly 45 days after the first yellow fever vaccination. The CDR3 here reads CASSSNGIYEQYF. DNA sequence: TGTGCCAGCAGCTCCAACGGGATCTACGAGCAGTACTTC.